A selection of T cell receptor beta chains follows, all from one sample in a study of T cell responses to AZD1222 COVID-19 vaccine. Sequencing used immunoSEQ multiplex PCR; TCRdb keeps in-frame clones, though not all of them. The sample carries 100,000 to 120,000 clones, more than 75% recorded once. The sequencing here drew on peripheral blood, taken on day 0 of AZD1222 vaccination. Source of these receptors: an adult in good health. Both conserved end residues are part of each CDR3. Each record gives: D gene, V gene, clone size, J gene, CDR3 DNA, CDR3 protein. D genes are given only for firm matches. A row's size may be missing; if present it is once, few, many or a size class.

TRBD1	TRBV4-2	.	TRBJ1-3	TGTGCCAGCAGCCGCATCACAGGGGGCTCTGGAAACACCATATATTTT	CASSRITGGSGNTIYF
TRBD2	TRBV18	.	TRBJ2-7	TGTGCCAGCTCACCAGGGACTAGCGGGAGCTACGAGCAGTACTTC	CASSPGTSGSYEQYF
.	TRBV29-1	.	TRBJ1-2	TGCAGCGTTGAGGACGGGCCGATCTTC	CSVEDGPIF
TRBD1	TRBV2	.	TRBJ2-1	TGTGCCGTCACTATCTCGGGACAGACCTACAATGAGCAGTTCTTC	CAVTISGQTYNEQFF
.	TRBV11-3	.	TRBJ1-5	TGTGCCAGCCCCCTGAGGAGGTTAGGACTAGCATGGCAGCCCCAGCATTTT	CASPLRRLGLAWQPQHF
.	TRBV18	.	TRBJ2-3	TGTGCCAGCTCACCCCCGACACGGTCAGATACGCAGTATTTT	CASSPPTRSDTQYF
TRBD1	TRBV6-1	.	TRBJ1-1	TGTGCCAGCAGTGATAGACAGGGGACAAAAGCTTTCTTT	CASSDRQGTKAFF
TRBD1	TRBV28	.	TRBJ2-7	TGTGCCAGCAGTTTACCCCCTTGGACAGGACCCTACGAGCAGTACTTC	CASSLPPWTGPYEQYF
.	TRBV13	.	TRBJ1-1	TGTGCCAGCAGCAAAAGGGAGTGGGACACTGAAGCTTTCTTT	CASSKREWDTEAFF
TRBD1	TRBV6-1	.	TRBJ2-1	TGTGCCAGCAGTGACGTAAAACAGGGGGCGTCATACAATGAGCAGTTCTTC	CASSDVKQGASYNEQFF
.	TRBV5-6	.	TRBJ1-4	TGTGCCAGCAGCTTGGGGGCAGTTGACGAAAAACTGTTTTTT	CASSLGAVDEKLFF
.	TRBV2	.	TRBJ1-1	TGTGCCAGCAGTGATTTGCGAGACACTGAAGCTTTCTTT	CASSDLRDTEAFF
.	TRBV28	.	TRBJ1-5	TGTGCCAGCAGTTTACTAAACTTTCGGGGACCCAATCAGCCCCAGCATTTT	CASSLLNFRGPNQPQHF
.	TRBV9	few	TRBJ1-1	TGTGCCAGCAGCGTTTCGCCCTTCCCCACTGAAGCTTTCTTT	CASSVSPFPTEAFF
.	TRBV6-6	.	TRBJ1-6	TGTGCCAGCAGTCCCACGTTTACCATTGGGGATTCACCCCTCCACTTT	CASSPTFTIGDSPLHF
.	TRBV2	.	TRBJ1-2	TGTGCCAGCAGTGTACTTAGGGGTGGCTACACCTTC	CASSVLRGGYTF
.	TRBV10-1	.	TRBJ2-7	TGCGCCAGCAGTGATAATCTCATAGACCACGAGCAGTACTTC	CASSDNLIDHEQYF
TRBD2	TRBV6-5	.	TRBJ2-7	TGTGCCAGCAGTTACCTAGCGGTCCCTTACGAGCAGTACTTC	CASSYLAVPYEQYF
.	TRBV5-1	.	TRBJ2-5	TGCGCCAGCAGCTTGGCCGGGGAGACCCAGTACTTC	CASSLAGETQYF
TRBD1	TRBV13	few	TRBJ1-1	TGTGCCAGCCGGGACAGCTCTAAGGGGACTGAAGCTTTCTTT	CASRDSSKGTEAFF
.	TRBV15	.	TRBJ1-1	TGTGCCACCAGCGGTGCCGGGGGGACTGAAGCTTTCTTT	CATSGAGGTEAFF
.	TRBV28	.	TRBJ2-1	TGTGCCAGCAGTTTAGGGGTTTCTTTATACAATGAGCAGTTCTTC	CASSLGVSLYNEQFF
TRBD2	TRBV5-1	.	TRBJ2-5	TGCGCCAGCAGCTGGGGACTAGCGGGATTGGAAGAGACCCAGTACTTC	CASSWGLAGLEETQYF
.	TRBV28	.	TRBJ2-7	TGTGCCAGCAGTACGCCGTCTCGGTACGAGCAGTACTTC	CASSTPSRYEQYF
.	TRBV5-8	.	TRBJ1-3	TGTGCCAGCAGCTTTCGGTTGCAGGGAGTGACTCCATGGGGAAACACCATATATTTT	CASSFRLQGVTPWGNTIYF
TRBD2	TRBV5-4	.	TRBJ2-7	TGTGCCAGCAGCCTTGGGACTAGCGGGGTCTACGAGCAGTACTTC	CASSLGTSGVYEQYF
.	TRBV28	.	TRBJ2-7	TGTGCCAGCAGGGTAGGGGGATCCTACGAGCAGTACTTC	CASRVGGSYEQYF
TRBD1	TRBV4-3	.	TRBJ2-5	TGCGCCAGCAGCCAAGGATTCGGGACAGCCCAAGAGACCCAGTACTTC	CASSQGFGTAQETQYF
.	TRBV6-5	once	TRBJ1-1	TGTGCCAGCACCCCATACTCTGAAGCTTTCTTT	CASTPYSEAFF
.	TRBV28	.	TRBJ1-1	TGTGCCAGCAGTTCCCTCGGGAAGAACACTGAAGCTTTCTTT	CASSSLGKNTEAFF
.	TRBV7-6	.	TRBJ1-4	TGTGCCAGCAGCCCCTCCGATAAAGGGGGAAAACTGTTTTTT	CASSPSDKGGKLFF
.	TRBV10-2	.	TRBJ1-2	TGCGCCAGCAGTGAGACTGGACCCTCTAACTATGGCTACACCTTC	CASSETGPSNYGYTF
TRBD2	TRBV5-1	.	TRBJ2-1	TGCGCCAGCAGGGGGACTAGCGGGAGGCTCAATGAGCAGTTCTTC	CASRGTSGRLNEQFF
TRBD2	TRBV11-2	.	TRBJ2-1	TGTGCCAGCAAAAGACTAGCGGGCTACAATGAGCAGTTCTTC	CASKRLAGYNEQFF
.	TRBV28	.	TRBJ2-6	TGTGCCAGCAGTCCTCATCGGGGTAGTGGGGCCAACGTCCTGACTTTC	CASSPHRGSGANVLTF
.	TRBV4-3	.	TRBJ1-4	TGCGCCAGCAGCCAAGATTTCAGAGATGAAAAACTGTTTTTT	CASSQDFRDEKLFF
.	TRBV27	.	TRBJ2-1	TGTGCCAGCAGTTTATACCCCCGGGGCAATGAGCAGTTCTTC	CASSLYPRGNEQFF
.	TRBV27	.	TRBJ1-1	TGTGCCAGCAGTCGGGTCTGGGAAACTGAAGCTTTCTTT	CASSRVWETEAFF
.	TRBV18	.	TRBJ2-7	TGTGCCAGCTCACCGACCGAGGCCTACTACGAGCAGTACTTC	CASSPTEAYYEQYF
TRBD1	TRBV23-1	.	TRBJ1-5	TGCGCCAGCAGTCAATCGCGGGACAGAGATGGCAATCAGCCCCAGCATTTT	CASSQSRDRDGNQPQHF
.	TRBV7-9	once	TRBJ1-2	TGTGCCAGCAGCCGGACACTTCTTAACTATGGCTACACCTTC	CASSRTLLNYGYTF
.	TRBV28	few	TRBJ1-6	TGTGCCAGTATTAAAACTCTCTGGGCGGGTAATTCACCCCTCCACTTT	CASIKTLWAGNSPLHF
.	TRBV3-1/TRBV3-2	.	TRBJ1-6	TGTGCCAGCAGCCAAGGGGCGTTCGGAAGATCACCCCTCCACTTT	CASSQGAFGRSPLHF
.	TRBV11-2	.	TRBJ1-1	TGTGCCAGCAGCTTAGGGGAGAGGCTTATGAACACTGAAGCTTTCTTT	CASSLGERLMNTEAFF
.	TRBV14	.	TRBJ1-2	TGTGCCTGGGACGGGGACCGCGAAACCTTC	CAWDGDRETF
.	TRBV19	few	TRBJ1-1	TGTGCCAGCGTCGGGACCTTGAACACTGAAGCTTTCTTT	CASVGTLNTEAFF
TRBD1	TRBV7-2	.	TRBJ1-5	TGTGCCAGCAGCCCTGGACAGGGCCATAATCAGCCCCAGCATTTT	CASSPGQGHNQPQHF
.	TRBV28	once	TRBJ2-3	TGTGCCAGCAGTTTATGGACAACGACCCTCGCTAGCACAGATACGCAGTATTTT	CASSLWTTTLASTDTQYF
.	TRBV28	.	TRBJ2-7	TGTGCCAGCAGTCAACAACTACCTTCGAGTAACGAGCAGTACTTC	CASSQQLPSSNEQYF
.	TRBV12-3/TRBV12-4	once	TRBJ2-1	TGTGCCAGCAGTTCCTACACCGGCGGGGAGCAGTTCTTC	CASSSYTGGEQFF
.	TRBV6-5	once	TRBJ1-2	TGTGCCAGCAGTTATAGCGCGATCCCAGCGTATTATGGCTACACCTTC	CASSYSAIPAYYGYTF
.	TRBV7-2	.	TRBJ1-2	TGTGCCAGCAGCGGCGCGGGCGACCACTATGGCTACACCTTC	CASSGAGDHYGYTF
.	TRBV3-1/TRBV3-2	.	TRBJ2-7	TGTGCCTGCATGGTGGTGGGAGACGAGCAGTACTTC	CACMVVGDEQYF
.	TRBV5-1	.	TRBJ2-2	TGCGCCAGCAGCTCCACAGCTTCCGGGGAGCTGTTTTTT	CASSSTASGELFF
.	TRBV4-1	few	TRBJ1-1	TGCGCCAGCAGCCGAGTTGTACGGGTCGGGATGAACACTGAAGCTTTCTTT	CASSRVVRVGMNTEAFF
.	TRBV5-6	.	TRBJ1-2	TGTGCCAGCAGCCCGGGCTGGGGGTCTCGAGTTGGTGGCTACACCTTC	CASSPGWGSRVGGYTF
.	TRBV12-3/TRBV12-4	.	TRBJ1-5	TGTGCCACCCAGAGAGGCAATCAGCCCCAGCATTTT	CATQRGNQPQHF
TRBD1	TRBV28	once	TRBJ1-1	TGTGCCAGCAGTTTAGCGGACAGGTTAAACACTGAAGCTTTCTTT	CASSLADRLNTEAFF
TRBD1	TRBV20-1	.	TRBJ1-6	TGCAGTGCTAGTCTCGACAGGGGAAACTATAATTCACCCCTCCACTTT	CSASLDRGNYNSPLHF
.	TRBV18	.	TRBJ2-1	TGTGCCAGCTCGGGGGGCGGCAATGAGCAGTTCTTC	CASSGGGNEQFF